This T cell receptor (beta chain) was recovered during a study of T cells in Graves' hyperthyroidism and ophthalmopathy. Duration under 3 months, a NOSPECS grade of at least 4, and a Clinical Activity Score of at least 3 characterized the ophthalmopathy patients. The CDR3 length is 14 residues. The junction had 6 bases not matched to a gene; V was cut back by 5 bases and J by 3 bases. The germline V gene encodes CDR1 SGHNT and CDR2 YENEEA. TCR beta CDR3 region amplification was performed from RNA transcripts. Researchers ran a first-round RT-PCR on the TCR CDR3 using the HTBI primer set. Each CDR3 protein is one row after TCRdb ran MiXCR on the multiplex PCR reads. The table records roughly 250,000 distinct CDR3 sequences, roughly 22% of them present only once. In this sample, this clonotype turned up many times.

The sequence was obtained from a man aged 30 to 39 with Graves' ophthalmopathy. Sample: blood. This chain uses TRBV11-3 with TRBJ2-5, with 7 positions matching TRBD2. The CDR3 bases are TGTGCCAGCAGCCTTCGTCTAGCGGAAGAGACCCAGTACTTC. Protein: CASSLRLAEETQYF.